Included here is one T cell receptor (beta chain) sequence, with context. These data belong to a study of T-cell memory formation after mild COVID-19. TCRdb used MiXCR to reprocess the 5' RACE reads, holding one entry per CDR3 protein. The table includes 540,000 or so distinct CDR3 sequences, roughly 22% detected once. Germline V gives CDR1 SQVTM, CDR2 ANQGSEA. This CDR3 contains 19 residues. The V segment lost 1 base and the J segment 6 bases; nucleotides outside the gene matches: 19. Input material: PBMCs or a T cell subset sorted from them (not recorded which). The receptor was derived from an adult woman who had mild COVID-19 (a few samples of this study predate the infection). Cell type and time point are not known. V and J are TRBV29-1 and TRBJ2-2; TRBD1 agrees at 8 bases. The CDR3 DNA follows: TGCAGCGTTGAAGTTCGGATGTTGAGTAGGACAGGGATCCCCGGGGAGCTGTTTTTT. Its translation is CSVEVRMLSRTGIPGELFF.